This T cell receptor (beta chain) came from a study of CD4+ T cells in melanoma. Findings and limits, study-wide: CD8+ T cell, macrophage and B cell function reportedly correlated with neoantigen-specific CD4+ T cells.

TCRdb keeps only in-frame clones here, not all; method: immunoSEQ multiplex PCR. The table shows roughly 10,000 clones, with roughly 60% occurring only once. Points on this clone: Its antigen remains unknown.

Germline V CDR1 and CDR2: SGDLS, YYNGEE. V lost 0 bases, J lost 6 bases, and 14 bases lay in between. The CDR3 sequence is 15 residues long. This TCR came from a human donor with melanoma. The sample was cells from a culture (not recorded whether cultured in vitro). V and J are TRBV9 and TRBJ2-3; the D is unclear. The DNA of the CDR3 is TGTGCCAGCAGCGTAGTAGCTAGTGACGGGGATACGCAGTATTTT. This sequence encodes CASSVVASDGDTQYF.